The rows below give T cell receptor beta chains drawn from one sample of a study of control samples from healthy donors and cancer patients. Using immunoSEQ multiplex PCR, the repertoire was profiled, and TCRdb retains in-frame clones only, with some absent. The sample contains approximately 71,000 clones, over 85% of which appear only once. Sequencing was carried out using PBMCs. These receptors originate from a man in his sixties with lung cancer. The CDR3 runs from the conserved cysteine through the conserved F or W. The order of the fields is D gene, clone size, V gene, J gene, CDR3 protein, CDR3 DNA. D genes are given only for firm matches. Clone size is given for some rows only: seen once, a few or many times, or a class if the clone is expanded.

>NA|NA|TRBV7-6|TRBJ2-5
CASSLVGTGQETQYF
TGTGCCAGCAGCTTAGTAGGTACAGGGCAAGAGACCCAGTACTTC
>TRBD1|NA|TRBV6-4|TRBJ2-7
CASSVRGQETYEQYF
TGTGCCAGCAGTGTTCGAGGACAGGAAACCTACGAGCAGTACTTC
>NA|once|TRBV7-2|TRBJ2-3
CASSPLADTQYF
TGTGCCAGCAGCCCTCTAGCGGATACGCAGTATTTT
>TRBD1|NA|TRBV5-1|TRBJ2-1
CASSPTGYSYNEQFF
TGCGCCAGCAGCCCGACAGGGTACTCCTACAATGAGCAGTTCTTC
>TRBD1|NA|TRBV30|TRBJ1-5
CAWSVPGTVQPQHF
TGTGCCTGGAGTGTACCAGGGACAGTACAGCCCCAGCATTTT
>NA|NA|TRBV30|TRBJ1-1
CAWSPGDPSEAFF
TGTGCCTGGAGCCCGGGGGACCCAAGTGAAGCTTTCTTT
>NA|NA|TRBV5-1|TRBJ1-4
CASSLGGKGEKLFF
TGCGCCAGCAGCTTGGGCGGGAAAGGTGAAAAACTGTTTTTT
>NA|NA|TRBV19|TRBJ1-5
CASSIKTGGNQPQHF
TGTGCCAGTAGTATCAAAACAGGCGGGAATCAGCCCCAGCATTTT
>TRBD1|NA|TRBV29-1|TRBJ2-5
CSVTDRGRETQYF
TGCAGCGTCACGGACAGGGGGCGTGAGACCCAGTACTTC
>NA|NA|TRBV5-1|TRBJ1-3
CARLMPGEGNTIYF
TGCGCCAGATTGATGCCAGGGGAGGGAAACACCATATATTTT
>NA|NA|TRBV30|TRBJ1-4
CAWSVRGSGSNEKLFF
TGTGCCTGGAGTGTAAGAGGGAGCGGGAGTAATGAAAAACTGTTTTTT
>TRBD1|NA|TRBV18|TRBJ1-2
CASSSGTGTYGYTF
TGTGCCAGCTCATCCGGGACAGGGACATATGGCTACACCTTC
>TRBD2|medium-sized|TRBV30|TRBJ2-3
CAWDLAGGTDTQYF
TGTGCCTGGGATCTAGCGGGGGGGACAGATACGCAGTATTTT
>NA|NA|TRBV9|TRBJ1-1
CASSGLRGNTEAFF
TGTGCCAGCAGCGGGCTGCGGGGGAACACTGAAGCTTTCTTT
>NA|NA|TRBV7-2|TRBJ1-2
CASSRRTESYTF
TGTGCCAGCAGCCGGAGGACAGAGTCTTACACCTTC
>TRBD1|NA|TRBV6-5|TRBJ1-4
CASRGQAGREKLFF
TGTGCCAGCAGGGGACAGGCGGGACGCGAAAAACTGTTTTTT
>NA|NA|TRBV3-1/TRBV3-2|TRBJ1-6
CASSQDRVTSYNSPLHF
TGTGCCAGCAGCCAAGATAGGGTGACCTCCTATAATTCACCCCTCCACTTT
>NA|NA|TRBV7-3|TRBJ2-1
CASSLVKGDEQFF
TGTGCCAGCAGCTTAGTTAAGGGAGATGAGCAGTTCTTC
>NA|NA|TRBV7-2|TRBJ2-1
CASSLEFRTSNWFF
TGTGCCAGCAGTCTTGAGTTCAGAACTTCAAATTGGTTCTTC
>TRBD1|NA|TRBV7-6|TRBJ2-1
CASSYVQGVNNEQFF
TGTGCCAGCAGCTATGTCCAGGGGGTCAACAATGAGCAGTTCTTC
>TRBD1|NA|TRBV20-1|TRBJ1-5
CSASRGQGDQPQHF
TGCAGTGCTAGTAGGGGACAGGGGGATCAGCCCCAGCATTTT
>NA|NA|TRBV5-4|TRBJ1-6
CASSLGGRPDSPLHF
TGTGCCAGCAGCCTGGGGGGGAGGCCAGATTCACCCCTCCACTTT
>NA|NA|TRBV5-1|TRBJ2-1
CASSDSIEKYEQFF
TGCGCCAGCAGCGATTCGATAGAGAAGTATGAGCAGTTCTTC
>NA|many|TRBV7-9|TRBJ1-1
CASSSQGGTEAFF
TGTGCCAGCAGCTCTCAGGGTGGAACTGAAGCTTTCTTT
>NA|NA|TRBV6-5|TRBJ2-1
CASSRDLIDEQFF
TGTGCCAGCAGCCGGGACCTCATCGATGAGCAGTTCTTC
>TRBD1|NA|TRBV30|TRBJ1-2
CAWDERQGAGYGYTF
TGTGCCTGGGACGAAAGGCAGGGGGCGGGCTATGGCTACACCTTC
>NA|NA|TRBV5-1|TRBJ1-3
CASSLEGGTGNTIYF
TGCGCCAGCAGCTTGGAAGGGGGAACTGGAAACACCATATATTTT
>TRBD1|NA|TRBV18|TRBJ2-7
CASSPRGTVAYEQYF
TGTGCCAGCTCACCGAGGGGGACAGTGGCCTACGAGCAGTACTTC
>TRBD2|once|TRBV5-1|TRBJ2-2
CASSLLAGGNTGELFF
TGCGCCAGCAGCTTGCTAGCGGGGGGGAACACCGGGGAGCTGTTTTTT
>NA|NA|TRBV5-6|TRBJ1-1
CASSLLRNTEAFF
TGTGCCAGCAGCTTGTTGAGGAACACTGAAGCTTTCTTT
>NA|NA|TRBV15|TRBJ1-1
CATSRDKGQPAFF
TGTGCCACCAGCAGAGATAAAGGACAGCCCGCTTTCTTT
>NA|NA|TRBV6-5|TRBJ2-6
CASSPGGPGANVLTF
TGTGCCAGCAGTCCCGGGGGTCCTGGGGCCAACGTCCTGACTTTC
>TRBD1|NA|TRBV6-5|TRBJ1-2
CASSYSGTTGGGYTF
TGTGCCAGCAGTTACTCCGGGACGACAGGGGGAGGCTACACCTTC
>NA|NA|TRBV12-3/TRBV12-4|TRBJ2-1
CASTSSHYNEQFF
TGTGCCAGCACCTCAAGTCATTACAATGAGCAGTTCTTC
>TRBD1|NA|TRBV18|TRBJ2-2
CASSTRGQGATGELFF
TGTGCCAGCTCAACCCGTGGACAGGGGGCGACCGGGGAGCTGTTTTTT
>TRBD1|NA|TRBV7-9|TRBJ2-1
CASSPPYGDRELNEQFF
TGTGCCAGCAGCCCCCCATACGGGGACAGGGAATTGAATGAGCAGTTCTTC
>TRBD1|NA|TRBV5-6|TRBJ1-2
CASSFGTGGYGYTF
TGTGCCAGCAGTTTTGGGACAGGGGGATATGGCTACACCTTC
>TRBD1|NA|TRBV2|TRBJ1-2
CASRDREDSGYTF
TGTGCCAGCAGGGACAGGGAGGACAGTGGCTACACCTTC
>NA|few|TRBV6-1|TRBJ1-5
CASSVRQAYSNQPQHF
TGTGCCAGCAGTGTACGACAGGCTTATAGCAATCAGCCCCAGCATTTT
>TRBD1|NA|TRBV18|TRBJ2-7
CASSPPTGAYEQYF
TGTGCCAGCTCACCCCCGACAGGGGCCTACGAGCAGTACTTC
>NA|NA|TRBV18|TRBJ2-4
CASVGVAKNIQYF
TGTGCCAGCGTAGGGGTAGCCAAAAACATTCAGTACTTC
>NA|NA|TRBV10-1|TRBJ2-2
CASSGPLPGRGAVPNTGELFF
TGCGCCAGCAGTGGGCCTTTACCGGGACGCGGGGCCGTTCCGAACACCGGGGAGCTGTTTTTT
>NA|once|TRBV2|TRBJ1-2
CASSDSSATYGYTF
TGTGCCAGCAGTGACAGTTCAGCTACCTATGGCTACACCTTC
>NA|few|TRBV6-4|TRBJ1-6
CASTEGHPNSPLHF
TGTGCCAGCACCGAGGGGCATCCTAATTCACCCCTCCACTTT
>TRBD1|once|TRBV6-1|TRBJ2-7
CASSERQGDEQYF
TGTGCCAGCAGTGAACGACAGGGTGACGAGCAGTACTTC
>NA|once|TRBV18|TRBJ2-5
CASSPAGPPQETQYF
TGTGCCAGCTCACCTGCGGGGCCACCCCAAGAGACCCAGTACTTC
>NA|few|TRBV18|TRBJ1-6
CASSLTNRVGSYNSPLHF
TGTGCCAGCTCACTGACGAACAGGGTCGGCTCCTATAATTCACCCCTCCACTTT
>TRBD1|NA|TRBV6-5|TRBJ1-1
CASSRTGADTEAFF
TGTGCCAGCAGTAGGACAGGGGCGGACACTGAAGCTTTCTTT
>NA|NA|TRBV7-9|TRBJ1-4
CASSAGRLNEKLFF
TGTGCCAGCAGCGCGGGACGGCTCAATGAAAAACTGTTTTTT
>NA|NA|TRBV7-2|TRBJ1-1
CASSPWGGGGTEAFF
TGTGCCAGCAGCCCCTGGGGCGGGGGGGGCACTGAAGCTTTCTTT
>NA|NA|TRBV30|TRBJ1-3
CAWSRDTASGNTIYF
TGTGCCTGGAGTAGGGACACCGCCTCTGGAAACACCATATATTTT
>NA|NA|TRBV2|TRBJ2-3
CASAEGRGGGTQYF
TGTGCCAGCGCAGAAGGCAGAGGGGGTGGGACGCAGTATTTT
>TRBD1|once|TRBV6-6|TRBJ1-2
CASGRQGNYGYTF
TGTGCCAGCGGCAGACAGGGGAACTATGGCTACACCTTC
>NA|NA|TRBV28|TRBJ2-7
CASSLPGPYEQYF
TGTGCCAGCAGTTTACCGGGGCCCTACGAGCAGTACTTC